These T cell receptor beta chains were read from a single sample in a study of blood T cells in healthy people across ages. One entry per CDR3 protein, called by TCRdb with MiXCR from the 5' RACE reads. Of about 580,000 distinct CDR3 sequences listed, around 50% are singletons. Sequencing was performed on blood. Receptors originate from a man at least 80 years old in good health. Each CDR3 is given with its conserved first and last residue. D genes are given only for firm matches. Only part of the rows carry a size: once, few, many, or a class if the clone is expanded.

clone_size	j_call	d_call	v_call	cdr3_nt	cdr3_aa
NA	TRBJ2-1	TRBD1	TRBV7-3	TGTGCCAGCAGCCCCTGGACAGGGACTTTCGATGAGCAGTTCTTC	CASSPWTGTFDEQFF
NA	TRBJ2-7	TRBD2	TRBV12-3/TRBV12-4	TGTGCCAGCAGTTACGCTAGCGGGAGTTTTATCTACGAGCAGTACTTC	CASSYASGSFIYEQYF
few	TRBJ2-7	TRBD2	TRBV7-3	TGTGCCAGCAGCATTAACCCTCTAGCGGGAGGGCCCTACGAGCAGTACTTC	CASSINPLAGGPYEQYF
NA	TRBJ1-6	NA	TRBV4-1	TGCGCCAGCAAAAAACTTGGAGGCGTTGATAATTCACCCCTCCACTTT	CASKKLGGVDNSPLHF
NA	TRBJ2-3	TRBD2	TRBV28	TGTGCCAGCAGCCTTAATGGCGGGGGAACGGATACGCAGTATTTT	CASSLNGGGTDTQYF
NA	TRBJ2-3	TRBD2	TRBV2	TGTGCCAGCAGTGAGAGTAGCGGGGCTTCGACAGATACGCAGTATTTT	CASSESSGASTDTQYF
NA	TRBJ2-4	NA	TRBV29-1	TGCAGCGTTGATAGCAACAATCTAAACATTCAGTACTTC	CSVDSNNLNIQYF
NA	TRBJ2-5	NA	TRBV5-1	TGCGCCAGCAGCGTACTACAGGGTTCCTCCTGGGAGCAGTACTTC	CASSVLQGSSWEQYF
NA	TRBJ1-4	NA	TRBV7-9	TGTGCCAGCAGACCGGACAGCCAAGGGGAAAAACTGTTTTTT	CASRPDSQGEKLFF
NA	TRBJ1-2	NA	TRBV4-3	TGCGCCAGCAGCCAAGAATTCGGGGCCTATGGCTACACCTTC	CASSQEFGAYGYTF
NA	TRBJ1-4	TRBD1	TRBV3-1	TGTGCCAGCAGCCACGGAGGGACAGGGGGCACTAATGAAAAACTGTTTTTT	CASSHGGTGGTNEKLFF
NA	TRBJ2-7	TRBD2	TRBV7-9	TGTGCCAGCAGCAAAACTAGCGGGGTGTACTACGAGCAGTACTTC	CASSKTSGVYYEQYF
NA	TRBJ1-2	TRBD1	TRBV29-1	TGCAGCGTTACAGGGGGCGCGGTCTATGGCTACACCTTC	CSVTGGAVYGYTF
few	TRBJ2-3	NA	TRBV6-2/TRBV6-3	TGTGCCAGCACTCGGGACACCACGGATACGCAGTATTTT	CASTRDTTDTQYF
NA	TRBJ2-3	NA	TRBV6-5	TGTGCCAGCAGTTACTCCCGTCCAGGGCCAGATACGCAGTATTTT	CASSYSRPGPDTQYF
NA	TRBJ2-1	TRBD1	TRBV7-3	TGTGCCAGCAGCCCGCAGACAGGGTTGGGCAATGAGCAGTTCTTC	CASSPQTGLGNEQFF
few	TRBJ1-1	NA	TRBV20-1	TGCAGTGCTAGGGAACAGGGAGGGACTGAAGCTTTCTTT	CSAREQGGTEAFF
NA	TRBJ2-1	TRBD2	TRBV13	TGTGCCAGCACCCTCCGGACTAGCGGGGGGTATGAGCAGTTCTTC	CASTLRTSGGYEQFF
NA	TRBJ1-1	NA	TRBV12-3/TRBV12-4	TGTGCCAGCACCAACCGGGGAAGTGGGGCTTTCTTT	CASTNRGSGAFF
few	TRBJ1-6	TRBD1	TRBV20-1	TGCAGTGCTCAAAATCCGGGACAGGAAGGATCACCCCTCCACTTT	CSAQNPGQEGSPLHF
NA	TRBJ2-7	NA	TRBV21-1	TGTGCCAGCAGCAAACCCTACAGAGACTACGAGCAGTACTTC	CASSKPYRDYEQYF
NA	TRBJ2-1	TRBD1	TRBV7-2	TGTGCCAGCCGACAGGGGGTTAGCGGCTCCTACAATGAGCAGTTCTTC	CASRQGVSGSYNEQFF
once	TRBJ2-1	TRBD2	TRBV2	TGTGCCAGCCGATTCGAGGGCGGGAGTGGTGAGCAGTTCTTC	CASRFEGGSGEQFF
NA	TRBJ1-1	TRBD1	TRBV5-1	TGCGCCAGCAGCTTGTCCACAGGGGGATACACTGAAGCTTTCTTT	CASSLSTGGYTEAFF
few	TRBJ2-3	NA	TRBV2	TGTGCTTCTGCCCAAAGGGGCGATACGCAGTATTTT	CASAQRGDTQYF
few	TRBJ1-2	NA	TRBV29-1	TGCAGCGGGGGGTTCGCAGGCGGCTACACCTTC	CSGGFAGGYTF
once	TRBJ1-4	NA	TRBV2	TGTGCCAGTACCCGCAAAGGGGCTTCGAATGAAAAACTGTTTTTT	CASTRKGASNEKLFF
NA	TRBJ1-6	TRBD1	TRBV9	TGTGCCAGCAGCGCCCTACCGGGACAGACCAATTCGCCCCTCCACTTT	CASSALPGQTNSPLHF
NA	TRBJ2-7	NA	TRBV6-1	TGTGCCAGTCCTCGGGGCTACGAGCAGTACTTC	CASPRGYEQYF
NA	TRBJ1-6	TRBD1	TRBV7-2	TGTGCCAGCAGCTACGGACAGGGGGGTTCACCCCTCCACTTT	CASSYGQGGSPLHF
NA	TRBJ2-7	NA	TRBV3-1	TGTGCCAGCAGCCAGCCAGGACATCTAGCCTACGAGCAGTACTTC	CASSQPGHLAYEQYF
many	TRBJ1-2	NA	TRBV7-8	TGTGCCAGCAGCTTAGCCACAGGCATCTATGGCTACACCTTC	CASSLATGIYGYTF
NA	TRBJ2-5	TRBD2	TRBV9	TGTGCCAGCAGCGTTCGTAGCGGGAGGGAGACCCAGTACTTC	CASSVRSGRETQYF
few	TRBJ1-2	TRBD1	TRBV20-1	TGCAGTGCCGGAGGGACAGGGGAGGTCTATGGCTACACCTTC	CSAGGTGEVYGYTF
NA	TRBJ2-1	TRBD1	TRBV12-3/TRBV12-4	TGTGCCAGCAGTTTAGTTTCGGACAGGGCGAATGAGCAGTTCTTC	CASSLVSDRANEQFF
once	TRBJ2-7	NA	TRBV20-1	TGCAGTGCTAGGAGAGGGGGGGCGGACTACGAGCAGTACTTC	CSARRGGADYEQYF
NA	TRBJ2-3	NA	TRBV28	TGTGCCAGCAGTTCGACTAGTGGGCAGTATTTT	CASSSTSGQYF
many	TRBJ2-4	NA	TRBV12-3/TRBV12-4	TGTGCCAGCAGTTTATATGGGGCGGGACAGAAAAACATTCAGTACTTC	CASSLYGAGQKNIQYF
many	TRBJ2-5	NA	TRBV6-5	TGTGCCAGCAGTTACTCGAATCCGGGGGCCCATTGGGTAGAGACCCAGTACTTC	CASSYSNPGAHWVETQYF
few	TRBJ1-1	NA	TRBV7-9	TGTGCCAGCAGCCGGCTGGACACTGAAGCTTTCTTT	CASSRLDTEAFF
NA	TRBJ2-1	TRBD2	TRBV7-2	TGTGCCAGCAGCTCTAGCGGGAGGGCCTTCTATGAGCAGTTCTTC	CASSSSGRAFYEQFF
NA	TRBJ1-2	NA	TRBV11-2	TGTGCCAGCAGCTTAGGAGTTCTGGCACCCTATGGCTACACCTTC	CASSLGVLAPYGYTF
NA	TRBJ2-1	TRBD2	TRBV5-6	TGTGCCAGCAGCGTAGCGGGATTCTCCTACAATGAGCAGTTCTTC	CASSVAGFSYNEQFF
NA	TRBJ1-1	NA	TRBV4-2	TGTGCCAGCAGCCAAGTCAGCCTCGGGGGTACTGAAGCTTTCTTT	CASSQVSLGGTEAFF
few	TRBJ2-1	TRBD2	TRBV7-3	TGTGCCAGCAGCTTAATGGTGGGGGGGGGATACAATGAGCAGTTCTTC	CASSLMVGGGYNEQFF
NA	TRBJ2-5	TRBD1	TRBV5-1	TGCGCCAGCAGCTTGACCCAGGGGGCGTGGGAGACCCAGTACTTC	CASSLTQGAWETQYF
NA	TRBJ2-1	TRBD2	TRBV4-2	TGTGCCAGCAGCCAATTGGGTAGCGGGAGTTCCTACAATGAGCAGTTCTTC	CASSQLGSGSSYNEQFF
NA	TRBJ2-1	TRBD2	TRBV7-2	TGTGCCAGCAGCTTATCCTCAGCGGGAGTCTACAATGAGCAGTTCTTC	CASSLSSAGVYNEQFF
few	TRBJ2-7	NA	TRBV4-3	TGCGCCAGCAGCCAAGTGTCCTACTCCTACGAGCAGTACTTC	CASSQVSYSYEQYF
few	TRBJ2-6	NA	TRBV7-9	TGTGCCAGCAGCCAACCTGAACAGGGAATCGCCAACGTCCTGACTTTC	CASSQPEQGIANVLTF
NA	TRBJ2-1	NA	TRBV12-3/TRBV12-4	TGTGCCAGCAGGGATAGTCTTGCTGAGCAGTTCTTC	CASRDSLAEQFF
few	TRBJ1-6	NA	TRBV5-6	TGTGCCAGCAGCTTGTGGGGGTCATACGGTTCACCCCTCCACTTT	CASSLWGSYGSPLHF
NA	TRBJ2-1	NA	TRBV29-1	TGTGTATACCGGGGTTCCTACAATGAGCAGTTCTTC	CVYRGSYNEQFF
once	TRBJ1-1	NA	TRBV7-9	TGTGCCAGCAGCCCAAGAGAGGGGTCGGACACTGAAGCTTTCTTT	CASSPREGSDTEAFF
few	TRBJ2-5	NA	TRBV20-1	TGCAGTGCTAGAGATGTGGGGGGCTCCTCCCAAGAGACCCAGTACTTC	CSARDVGGSSQETQYF
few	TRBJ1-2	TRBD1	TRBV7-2	TGTGCCAGCAGCCTCAACAGGGGGTTTAACTATGGCTACACCTTC	CASSLNRGFNYGYTF
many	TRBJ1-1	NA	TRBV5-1	TGCGCCAGCAGCTTGGAGCTAGCGGACACTGAAGCTTTCTTT	CASSLELADTEAFF
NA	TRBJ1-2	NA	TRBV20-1	TGCAGTGCTAGAGACTACCAACAGGGAAACTATGGCTACACCTTC	CSARDYQQGNYGYTF
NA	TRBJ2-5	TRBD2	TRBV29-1	TGCAGCGTTGTGACTAGCCGAGAGACCCAGTACTTC	CSVVTSRETQYF
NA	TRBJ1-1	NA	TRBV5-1	TGCGCCAGCAGCTTGGGACGGAACGAGGCTTTCTTT	CASSLGRNEAFF